This T cell receptor beta chain was observed in a study of T cell repertoires in cytomegalovirus infection. Study-level background: It can be stated that public TCR beta signatures indicated CMV infection as well as a matching HLA type.

The ends were cut back, 4 bases at V and 1 base at J, with 14 bases in the middle. Germline loops: CDR1 PRHDT, CDR2 FYEKMQ (reference sequence). The CDR3 extends over 16 amino acids. From the reads, TCRdb called clonotypes with MiXCR, one entry per CDR3 protein. The sample has 230,000 or so distinct CDR3 sequences, about a sixth seen once. Points from the study as a whole: Clonotypes of TCR beta that were HLA-C-restricted and CMV-specific dominated the ex vivo response.

Regarding this clonotype: Its antigen is not identified.

The sequence derives from a human donor in good health (CMV status not recorded). Some clones in this sample may be carry-over from other donors' samples. J is TRBJ1-5 and V is TRBV13, with D uncertain. The source material was CD8+ T cells from PBMCs. This chain's CDR3 is CASSYGPPGSNQPQHF. The CDR3 DNA reads TGTGCCAGCAGCTACGGTCCTCCTGGCAGCAATCAGCCCCAGCATTTT.